What follows is one TCR beta chain and its context. Germline CDR1 and CDR2: SGHRS and YFSETQ. The V segment lost 1 base and the J segment 9 bases; nucleotides outside the gene matches: 8. The CDR3 has 15 residues. This sample is part of a study of blood T cell repertoires in COVID-19. Looking at the study overall: Samples came from the United States, Italy and Spain, spanning acute and convalescent COVID-19. From T cells, B-cell-depleted T cells, or PBMCs came the material, which was cDNA or gDNA.

In the authors' workflow: Cell counts per sample came from amplifying reference gene primers. Clones were read by immunoSEQ multiplex PCR, and TCRdb kept only the in-frame ones, dropping some. D and trimming come from the DNA, and the V and J calls and clone size come from that table. The profile shows under 200,000 clones, 76% of them singletons. The sequenced sample consisted of peripheral blood. The sequence was collected from a woman of 80 years or more with acute or convalescent COVID-19. J is TRBJ2-1 and V is TRBV5-1, with 9 bases fitting TRBD1. CDR3 in DNA: TGCGCCAGCAGCTTGAACGGACAGGGGTTTTCTGAGCAGTTCTTC. Encoded protein: CASSLNGQGFSEQFF.